The subject of this entry is one T cell receptor beta chain. At one of its ends the junction is not consistent with the germline gene, which may arise from a read error. Germline V gene data show CDR1 as SGHNT and CDR2 as YENEEA. CDR3 length: 17 residues. The data originate from a study of tumor-infiltrating lymphocytes in primary liver carcinoma. TCR beta cDNA was prepared out of roughly 490 ng total RNA by means of a constant-region primer. Three nested multiplex PCR rounds, a slightly modified ARM-PCR method, built the TCR beta libraries. Forward primers for TRBV1-TRBV30 and a C-beta reverse primer served the first two PCR rounds, at about 10 cycles each. MiXCR, applied by TCRdb to the multiplex PCR reads, yields one record per CDR3 protein. The data hold tens of thousands of distinct CDR3 sequences, with roughly 80% observed a single time. Total RNA and DNA came together from roughly 20-30 mg of bulk tissue without cell sorting.

The chain combines TRBV11-3 with TRBJ2-1; a possible D gene is TRBD1 (5 bases). The receptor comes from a man aged 40-55 years with primary liver carcinoma and hepatitis B virus infection. The sample taken for sequencing was liver tumor tissue from sampling region 5. Subset in this sample: tumor region T5, tumor centre. CDR3 nucleotide sequence: TGTGCCAGCAGCCAAGGGGAAGGCGCTAACTCCTACACTGAGCAGTTCTTC. This sequence encodes CASSQGEGANSYTEQFF. Using reference TRBV11-3 and TRBJ2-1 for the parts outside the CDR3, the full variable domain is EAGVVQSPRYKIIEKKQPVAFWCNPISGHNTLYWYLQNLGQGPELLIRYENEEAVDDSQLPKDRFSAERLKGVDSTLKIQPAELGDSAVYLCASSQGEGANSYTEQFFGPGTRLTVL.